The rows below give T cell receptor beta chains drawn from one sample of a study of radiation and T cells in renal cell carcinoma. Clones were sequenced by immunoSEQ multiplex PCR, and TCRdb holds only the in-frame ones, with some missing. The sample yields about 150,000 clones, 86% seen once. Sequences were derived from blood, sampled from a patient whose treatment included radiotherapy and nephrectomy. These receptor sequences come from a woman aged 45-65 years with renal cell carcinoma. Each CDR3 is given with its conserved first and last residue. The D gene is left open where the match is weak. The size of a clone is reported for some rows only, either as once, few or many, or as a class for expanded clones.

J: TRBJ1-2; size: NA; V: TRBV6-5; D: NA; CDR3: CASSYAVTTGTYGYTF; DNA: TGTGCCAGCAGTTACGCGGTAACGACAGGTACCTATGGCTACACCTTC
J: TRBJ1-2; size: NA; V: TRBV9; D: NA; CDR3: CASSGAGGYTF; DNA: TGTGCCAGCAGCGGAGCGGGCGGCTACACCTTC
J: TRBJ1-1; size: NA; V: TRBV5-1; D: NA; CDR3: CASSGQTNTEAFF; DNA: TGCGCCAGCAGTGGACAGACGAACACTGAAGCTTTCTTT
J: TRBJ2-3; size: NA; V: TRBV7-2; D: TRBD2; CDR3: CASSLEQRGGTDTQYF; DNA: TGTGCCAGCAGCTTAGAGCAGCGGGGGGGTACAGATACGCAGTATTTT
J: TRBJ2-4; size: NA; V: TRBV6-1; D: NA; CDR3: CASSEAPRSGSPYF; DNA: TGTGCCAGCAGTGAAGCCCCGAGATCGGGGTCCCCGTACTTC
J: TRBJ1-6; size: once; V: TRBV19; D: NA; CDR3: CASSVQGLGNSPLHF; DNA: TGTGCCAGTAGTGTTCAGGGATTGGGTAATTCACCCCTCCACTTT
J: TRBJ1-1; size: NA; V: TRBV5-1; D: NA; CDR3: CASSLYTGNTEAFF; DNA: TGCGCCAGCAGCTTGTATACAGGGAACACTGAAGCTTTCTTT
J: TRBJ2-5; size: NA; V: TRBV9; D: TRBD2; CDR3: CASSPTSGSYQETQYF; DNA: TGTGCCAGCAGCCCAACTAGCGGATCGTACCAAGAGACCCAGTACTTC
J: TRBJ2-2; size: NA; V: TRBV7-3; D: NA; CDR3: CASIIGAGELFF; DNA: TGTGCCAGCATCATAGGGGCCGGGGAGCTGTTTTTT
J: TRBJ2-5; size: NA; V: TRBV9; D: NA; CDR3: CASSVAGGGGIQETQYF; DNA: TGTGCCAGCAGCGTAGCAGGCGGTGGGGGGATTCAAGAGACCCAGTACTTC
J: TRBJ1-1; size: NA; V: TRBV19; D: NA; CDR3: CASTPAPYTEAFF; DNA: TGTGCCAGTACCCCGGCCCCGTACACTGAAGCTTTCTTT
J: TRBJ2-1; size: NA; V: TRBV27; D: TRBD1; CDR3: CASRSNTGGSYNEQFF; DNA: TGTGCCAGCAGGTCTAATACAGGGGGCTCCTACAATGAGCAGTTCTTC
J: TRBJ1-5; size: NA; V: TRBV28; D: NA; CDR3: CASRKQGRQPQHF; DNA: TGTGCCAGCAGGAAACAGGGTCGACAGCCCCAGCATTTT
J: TRBJ1-3; size: NA; V: TRBV11-2; D: NA; CDR3: CASSLGSVGNTIYF; DNA: TGTGCCAGCAGCTTAGGATCTGTTGGAAACACCATATATTTT
J: TRBJ1-4; size: NA; V: TRBV9; D: NA; CDR3: CASSVGAATNEKLFF; DNA: TGTGCCAGCAGCGTAGGGGCGGCAACTAATGAAAAACTGTTTTTT
J: TRBJ2-5; size: NA; V: TRBV30; D: NA; CDR3: CAWSYGGANIQETQYF; DNA: TGTGCCTGGAGTTATGGAGGAGCGAATATCCAAGAGACCCAGTACTTC
J: TRBJ2-5; size: once; V: TRBV7-7; D: NA; CDR3: CASSLVRESGSTQYF; DNA: TGTGCCAGCAGCTTAGTTAGGGAGTCCGGGTCGACCCAGTACTTC
J: TRBJ2-7; size: medium-sized; V: TRBV27; D: TRBD1; CDR3: CASGAAGGRVYEQYF; DNA: TGTGCCAGCGGGGCAGCAGGGGGTAGGGTATACGAGCAGTACTTC
J: TRBJ1-1; size: NA; V: TRBV4-3; D: NA; CDR3: CASSQGQRGGAFF; DNA: TGCGCCAGCAGCCAAGGACAGCGTGGAGGGGCTTTCTTT
J: TRBJ2-5; size: NA; V: TRBV7-2; D: NA; CDR3: CASSLSRDETQYF; DNA: TGTGCCAGCAGCTTAAGCAGGGACGAGACCCAGTACTTC
J: TRBJ2-5; size: once; V: TRBV6-1; D: NA; CDR3: CASKGHQGQETQYF; DNA: TGTGCCAGCAAGGGACACCAAGGCCAAGAGACCCAGTACTTC
J: TRBJ2-1; size: NA; V: TRBV7-6; D: NA; CDR3: CASSLAPRGAYNEQFF; DNA: TGTGCCAGCAGCTTAGCGCCGAGGGGGGCCTACAATGAGCAGTTCTTC
J: TRBJ2-5; size: NA; V: TRBV19; D: TRBD1; CDR3: CASSILGRGPETQYF; DNA: TGTGCCAGTAGTATACTAGGCAGGGGGCCGGAGACCCAGTACTTC
J: TRBJ1-1; size: NA; V: TRBV5-1; D: TRBD1; CDR3: CASSLGDSANTEAFF; DNA: TGCGCCAGCAGCTTGGGGGACAGCGCGAACACTGAAGCTTTCTTT
J: TRBJ2-1; size: NA; V: TRBV5-1; D: NA; CDR3: CASSLGGQNNEQFF; DNA: TGCGCCAGCAGCTTGGGAGGACAGAACAATGAGCAGTTCTTC
J: TRBJ2-1; size: NA; V: TRBV9; D: NA; CDR3: CASSVGVSYNEQFF; DNA: TGTGCCAGCAGCGTAGGGGTTTCCTACAATGAGCAGTTCTTC
J: TRBJ2-1; size: NA; V: TRBV4-3; D: TRBD1; CDR3: CASSQEHRGPEQFF; DNA: TGCGCCAGCAGCCAAGAACACAGGGGGCCTGAGCAGTTCTTC
J: TRBJ2-7; size: NA; V: TRBV4-3; D: TRBD2; CDR3: CASSLYHSGSSYEQYF; DNA: TGCGCCAGCAGCCTTTACCATAGCGGGAGCTCCTACGAGCAGTACTTC
J: TRBJ2-7; size: NA; V: TRBV5-6; D: NA; CDR3: CASSGRDPPTGEQYF; DNA: TGTGCCAGCAGCGGCCGGGACCCCCCGACGGGAGAGCAGTACTTC
J: TRBJ2-7; size: NA; V: TRBV6-5; D: NA; CDR3: CASRGGPSYEQYF; DNA: TGTGCCAGCCGTGGGGGCCCCTCCTACGAGCAGTACTTC
J: TRBJ2-6; size: few; V: TRBV7-8; D: NA; CDR3: CASSPRQGGATF; DNA: TGTGCCAGCAGCCCGAGACAGGGAGGTGCTACTTTC
J: TRBJ2-7; size: NA; V: TRBV6-5; D: NA; CDR3: CASSYSTSSYEQYF; DNA: TGTGCCAGCAGTTACTCCACTAGCTCCTACGAGCAGTACTTC
J: TRBJ2-7; size: few; V: TRBV10-1; D: TRBD2; CDR3: CASSRAAGGYEQYF; DNA: TGCGCCAGCAGCCGGGCGGCGGGAGGTTACGAGCAGTACTTC
J: TRBJ1-5; size: NA; V: TRBV2; D: NA; CDR3: CASNIGGNQPQHF; DNA: TGTGCCAGCAATATTGGAGGGAATCAGCCCCAGCATTTT
J: TRBJ1-5; size: NA; V: TRBV7-2; D: NA; CDR3: CASRAPYQPQHF; DNA: TGTGCCAGCCGGGCCCCATATCAGCCCCAGCATTTT
J: TRBJ2-1; size: NA; V: TRBV11-2; D: TRBD2; CDR3: CASSLTSGLYEQFF; DNA: TGTGCCAGCAGCTTAACTAGCGGGCTATATGAGCAGTTCTTC
J: TRBJ2-5; size: NA; V: TRBV5-1; D: NA; CDR3: CASSLAREYQETQYF; DNA: TGCGCCAGCAGCTTGGCCAGGGAGTACCAAGAGACCCAGTACTTC
J: TRBJ2-1; size: NA; V: TRBV4-1; D: NA; CDR3: CASSPTQVNNEQFF; DNA: TGCGCCAGCAGCCCTACCCAGGTAAACAATGAGCAGTTCTTC